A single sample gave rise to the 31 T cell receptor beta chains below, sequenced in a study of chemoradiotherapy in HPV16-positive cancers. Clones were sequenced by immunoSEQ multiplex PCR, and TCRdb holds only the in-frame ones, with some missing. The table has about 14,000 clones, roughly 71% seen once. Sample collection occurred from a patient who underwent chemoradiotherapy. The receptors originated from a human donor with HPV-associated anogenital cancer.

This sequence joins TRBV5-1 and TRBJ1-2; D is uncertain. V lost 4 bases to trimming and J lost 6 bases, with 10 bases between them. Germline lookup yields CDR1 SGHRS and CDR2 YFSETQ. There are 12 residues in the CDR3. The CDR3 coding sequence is TGCGCCAGCAGCGGGAACAGCGATGGCTACACCTTC. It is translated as CASSGNSDGYTF.

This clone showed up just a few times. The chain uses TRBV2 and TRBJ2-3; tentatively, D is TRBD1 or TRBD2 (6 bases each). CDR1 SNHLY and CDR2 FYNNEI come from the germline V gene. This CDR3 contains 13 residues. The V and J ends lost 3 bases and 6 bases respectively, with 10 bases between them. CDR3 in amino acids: CASSDGGGDTQYF. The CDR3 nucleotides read TGTGCCAGCAGTGACGGGGGCGGGGATACGCAGTATTTT.

CDR3: CASSLDGGGYTF. The DNA for the CDR3 is TGTGCCAGCAGCCTGGACGGAGGGGGCTACACCTTC. This sequence joins TRBV7-2 and TRBJ1-2; D is unresolved. The V gene's germline CDR1 is SGHTA and CDR2 FQGNSA. Trimming left V 5 bases short and J 8 bases short, with 12 bases between. The CDR3 contains 12 residues.

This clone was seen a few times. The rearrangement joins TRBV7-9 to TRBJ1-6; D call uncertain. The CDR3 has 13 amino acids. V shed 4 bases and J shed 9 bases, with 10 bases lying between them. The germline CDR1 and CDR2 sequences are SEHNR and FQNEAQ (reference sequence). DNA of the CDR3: TGTGCCAGCAGCTCCGGTGGCGGTTCACCCCTCCACTTT. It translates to CASSSGGGSPLHF. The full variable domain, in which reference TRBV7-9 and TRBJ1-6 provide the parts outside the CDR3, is DTGVSQNPRHKITKRGQNVTFRCDPISEHNRLYWYRQTLGQGPEFLTYFQNEAQLEKSRLLSDRFSAERPKGSFSTLEIQRTEQGDSAMYLCASSSGGGSPLHFGNGTRLTVT.

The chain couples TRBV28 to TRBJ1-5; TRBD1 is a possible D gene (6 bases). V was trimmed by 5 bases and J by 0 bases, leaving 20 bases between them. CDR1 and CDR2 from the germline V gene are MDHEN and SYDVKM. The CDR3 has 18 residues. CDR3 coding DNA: TGTGCCAGCAGTCCATCGCTGACAGGCGATTATAGCAATCAGCCCCAGCATTTT. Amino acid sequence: CASSPSLTGDYSNQPQHF.

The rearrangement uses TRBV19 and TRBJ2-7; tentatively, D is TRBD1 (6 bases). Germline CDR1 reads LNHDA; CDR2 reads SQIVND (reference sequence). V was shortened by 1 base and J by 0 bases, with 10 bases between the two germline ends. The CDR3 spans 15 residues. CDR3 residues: CASSIGGGYSYEQYF. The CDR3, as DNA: TGTGCCAGTAGTATAGGAGGGGGATACTCCTACGAGCAGTACTTC.

CDR3 protein: CASSLTEGLEKLFF. The CDR3 nucleotides are TGTGCCAGCAGTTTAACCGAGGGGTTAGAAAAACTGTTTTTT. The chain carries TRBV27 and TRBJ1-4, with D possibly matching TRBD1 (5 bases). V gave up 2 bases and J gave up 8 bases, with 12 bases separating them. Germline CDR1 reads MNHEY; CDR2 reads SMNVEV (reference sequence). The CDR3 is made up of 14 amino acids.

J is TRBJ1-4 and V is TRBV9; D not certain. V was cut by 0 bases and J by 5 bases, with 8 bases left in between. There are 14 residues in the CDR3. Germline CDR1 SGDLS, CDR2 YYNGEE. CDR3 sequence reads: CASSVDLGNEKLFF. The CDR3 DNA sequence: TGTGCCAGCAGCGTAGACCTAGGCAATGAAAAACTGTTTTTT. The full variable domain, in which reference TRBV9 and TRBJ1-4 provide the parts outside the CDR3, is DSGVTQTPKHLITATGQRVTLRCSPRSGDLSVYWYQQSLDQGLQFLIQYYNGEERAKGNILERFSAQQFPDLHSELNLSSLELGDSALYFCASSVDLGNEKLFFGSGTQLSVL.

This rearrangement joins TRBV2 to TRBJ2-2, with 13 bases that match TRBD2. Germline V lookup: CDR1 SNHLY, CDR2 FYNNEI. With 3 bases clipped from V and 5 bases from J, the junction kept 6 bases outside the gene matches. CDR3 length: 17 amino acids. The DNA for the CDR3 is TGTGCCAGCAGTGATGCCGGACTAGCGGGGGAAACCGGGGAGCTGTTTTTT. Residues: CASSDAGLAGETGELFF.

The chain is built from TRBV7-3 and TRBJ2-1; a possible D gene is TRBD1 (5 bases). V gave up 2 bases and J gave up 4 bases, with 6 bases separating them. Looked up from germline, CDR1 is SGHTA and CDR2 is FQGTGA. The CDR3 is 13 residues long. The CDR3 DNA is TGTGCCAGCAGCTTATCAGGGTACAATGAGCAGTTCTTC. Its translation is CASSLSGYNEQFF.

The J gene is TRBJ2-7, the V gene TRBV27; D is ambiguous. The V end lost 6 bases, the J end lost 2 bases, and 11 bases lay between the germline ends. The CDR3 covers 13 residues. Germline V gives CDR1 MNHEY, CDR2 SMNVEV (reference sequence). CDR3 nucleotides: TGTGCCAGCAGGGGTGGTGGGACCTACGAGCAGTACTTC. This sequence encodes CASRGGGTYEQYF.

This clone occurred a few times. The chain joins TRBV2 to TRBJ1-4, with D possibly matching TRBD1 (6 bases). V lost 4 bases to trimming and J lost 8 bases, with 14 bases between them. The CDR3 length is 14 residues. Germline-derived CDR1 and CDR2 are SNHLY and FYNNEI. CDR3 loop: CASSVGGSGEKLFF. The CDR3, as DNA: TGTGCCAGCAGTGTAGGGGGAAGTGGAGAAAAACTGTTTTTT.

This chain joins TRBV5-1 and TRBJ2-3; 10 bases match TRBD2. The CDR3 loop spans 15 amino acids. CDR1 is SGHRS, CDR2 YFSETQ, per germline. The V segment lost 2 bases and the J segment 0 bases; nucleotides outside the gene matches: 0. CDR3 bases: TGCGCCAGCAGCTTTAGCGGGGGGAGCACAGATACGCAGTATTTT. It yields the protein CASSFSGGSTDTQYF.

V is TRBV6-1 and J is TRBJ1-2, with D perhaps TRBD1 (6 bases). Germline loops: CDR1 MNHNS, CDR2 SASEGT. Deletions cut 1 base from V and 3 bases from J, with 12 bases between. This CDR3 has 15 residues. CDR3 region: CASSEGAGVYYGYTF. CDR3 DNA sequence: TGTGCCAGCAGTGAAGGAGCAGGGGTTTACTATGGCTACACCTTC.

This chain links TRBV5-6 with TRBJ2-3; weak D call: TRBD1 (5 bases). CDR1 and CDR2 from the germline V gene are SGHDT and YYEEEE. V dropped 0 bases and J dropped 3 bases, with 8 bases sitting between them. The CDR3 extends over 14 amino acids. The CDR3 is CASSLGQTTDTQYF. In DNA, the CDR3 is TGTGCCAGCAGCTTGGGACAGACGACAGATACGCAGTATTTT.

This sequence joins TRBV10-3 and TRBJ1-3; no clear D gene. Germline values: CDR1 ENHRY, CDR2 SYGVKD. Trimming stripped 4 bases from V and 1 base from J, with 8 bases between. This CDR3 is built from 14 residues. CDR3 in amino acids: CAISVGQSGNTIYF. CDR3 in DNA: TGTGCCATCAGTGTTGGTCAGTCTGGAAACACCATATATTTT.

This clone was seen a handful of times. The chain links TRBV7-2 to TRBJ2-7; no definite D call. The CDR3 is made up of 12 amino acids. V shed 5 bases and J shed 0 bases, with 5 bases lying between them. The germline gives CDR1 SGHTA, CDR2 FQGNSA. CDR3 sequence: CASSRNSYEQYF. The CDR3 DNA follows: TGTGCCAGCAGCCGGAACTCCTACGAGCAGTACTTC.

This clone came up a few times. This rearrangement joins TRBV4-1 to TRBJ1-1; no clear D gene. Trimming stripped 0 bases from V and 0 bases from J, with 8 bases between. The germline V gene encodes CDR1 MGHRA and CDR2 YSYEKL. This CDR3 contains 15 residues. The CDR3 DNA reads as TGCGCCAGCAGCCAAGAGGGAGCTATGAACACTGAAGCTTTCTTT. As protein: CASSQEGAMNTEAFF.

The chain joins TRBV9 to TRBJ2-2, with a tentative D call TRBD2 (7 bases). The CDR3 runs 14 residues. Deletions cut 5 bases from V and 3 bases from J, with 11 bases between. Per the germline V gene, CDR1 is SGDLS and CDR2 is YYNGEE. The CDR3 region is CASRGGPDTGELFF. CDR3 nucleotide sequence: TGTGCCAGCAGGGGGGGGCCAGACACCGGGGAGCTGTTTTTT.

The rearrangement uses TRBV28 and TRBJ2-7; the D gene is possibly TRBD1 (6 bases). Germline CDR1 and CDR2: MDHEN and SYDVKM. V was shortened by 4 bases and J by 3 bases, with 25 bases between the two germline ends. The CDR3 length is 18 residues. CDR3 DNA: TGTGCCAGCAGTTGGAGGCTCAGTCGGCGGACAGCTAACTACGAGCAGTACTTC. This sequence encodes CASSWRLSRRTANYEQYF.

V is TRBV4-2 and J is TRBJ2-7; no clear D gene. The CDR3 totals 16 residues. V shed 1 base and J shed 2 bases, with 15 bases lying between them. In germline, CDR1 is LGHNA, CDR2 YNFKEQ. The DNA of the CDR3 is TGTGCCAGCAGCCAAGTTTCTGCAGACCTCCCCTACGAGCAGTACTTC. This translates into CASSQVSADLPYEQYF.

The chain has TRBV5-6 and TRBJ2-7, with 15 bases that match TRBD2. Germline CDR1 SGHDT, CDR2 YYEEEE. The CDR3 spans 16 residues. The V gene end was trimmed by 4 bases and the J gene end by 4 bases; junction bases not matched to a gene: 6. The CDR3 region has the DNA TGTGCCAGCAGCCGGACTAGCGGGGGGGCCATGTACGAGCAGTACTTC. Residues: CASSRTSGGAMYEQYF.

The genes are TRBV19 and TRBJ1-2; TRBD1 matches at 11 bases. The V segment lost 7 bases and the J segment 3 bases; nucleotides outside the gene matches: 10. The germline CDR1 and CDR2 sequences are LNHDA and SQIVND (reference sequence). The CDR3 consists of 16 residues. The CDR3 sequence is CASTTSDRGRDYGYTF. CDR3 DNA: TGTGCCAGTACTACATCGGACAGGGGGCGCGACTATGGCTACACCTTC.

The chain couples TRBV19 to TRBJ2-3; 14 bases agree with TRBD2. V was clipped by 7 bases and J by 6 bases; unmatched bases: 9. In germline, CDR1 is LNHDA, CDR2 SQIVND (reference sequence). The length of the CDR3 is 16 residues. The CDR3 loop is CASTGLAGGRGDTQYF. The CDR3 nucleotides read TGTGCCAGTACCGGACTAGCGGGGGGCCGCGGGGATACGCAGTATTTT.

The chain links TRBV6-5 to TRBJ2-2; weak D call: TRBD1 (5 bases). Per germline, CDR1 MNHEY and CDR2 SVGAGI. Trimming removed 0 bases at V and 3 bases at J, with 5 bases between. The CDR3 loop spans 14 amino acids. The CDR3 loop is CASSYSGDTGELFF. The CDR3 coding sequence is TGTGCCAGCAGTTACTCAGGGGACACCGGGGAGCTGTTTTTT.

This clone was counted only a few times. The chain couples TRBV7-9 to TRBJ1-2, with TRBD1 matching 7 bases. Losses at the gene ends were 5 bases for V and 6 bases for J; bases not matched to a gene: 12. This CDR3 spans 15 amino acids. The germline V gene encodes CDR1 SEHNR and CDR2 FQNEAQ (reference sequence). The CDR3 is CASSGSTGRGDGYTF. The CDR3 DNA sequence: TGTGCCAGCAGCGGATCGACAGGGAGGGGGGATGGCTACACCTTC.

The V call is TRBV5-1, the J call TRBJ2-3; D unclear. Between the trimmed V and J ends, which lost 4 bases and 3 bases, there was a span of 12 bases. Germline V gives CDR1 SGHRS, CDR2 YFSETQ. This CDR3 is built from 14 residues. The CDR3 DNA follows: TGCGCCAGCAGCCCGGGTCGAGAAACAGATACGCAGTATTTT. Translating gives CASSPGRETDTQYF.

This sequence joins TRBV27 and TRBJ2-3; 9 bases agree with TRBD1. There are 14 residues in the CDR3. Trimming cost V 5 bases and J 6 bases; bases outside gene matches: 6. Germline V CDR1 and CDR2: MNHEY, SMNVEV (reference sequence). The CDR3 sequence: CASSPGTGKDTQYF. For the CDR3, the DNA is TGTGCCAGCAGTCCTGGGACAGGGAAGGATACGCAGTATTTT.

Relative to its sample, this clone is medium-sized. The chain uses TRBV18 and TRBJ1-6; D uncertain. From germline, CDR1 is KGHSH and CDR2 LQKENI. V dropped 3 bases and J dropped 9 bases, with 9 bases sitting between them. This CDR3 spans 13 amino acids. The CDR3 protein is CASSPTAGSPLHF. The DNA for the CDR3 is TGTGCCAGCTCACCCACAGCCGGTTCACCCCTCCACTTT.

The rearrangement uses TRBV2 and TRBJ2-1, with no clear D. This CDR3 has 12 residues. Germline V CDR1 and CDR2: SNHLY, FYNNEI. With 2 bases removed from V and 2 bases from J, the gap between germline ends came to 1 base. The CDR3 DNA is TGTGCCAGCAGTGAAACCTACAATGAGCAGTTCTTC. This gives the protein CASSETYNEQFF.

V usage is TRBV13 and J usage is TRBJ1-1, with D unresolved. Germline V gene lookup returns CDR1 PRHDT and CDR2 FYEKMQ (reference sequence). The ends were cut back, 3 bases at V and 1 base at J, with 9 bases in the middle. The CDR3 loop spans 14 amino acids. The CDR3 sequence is CASSFGRKNTEAFF. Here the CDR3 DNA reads TGTGCCAGCAGCTTCGGACGGAAGAACACTGAAGCTTTCTTT. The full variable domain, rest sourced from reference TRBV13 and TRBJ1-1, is AAGVIQSPRHLIKEKRETATLKCYPIPRHDTVYWYQQGPGQDPQFLISFYEKMQSDKGSIPDRFSAQQFSDYHSELNMSSLELGDSALYFCASSFGRKNTEAFFGQGTRLTVV.